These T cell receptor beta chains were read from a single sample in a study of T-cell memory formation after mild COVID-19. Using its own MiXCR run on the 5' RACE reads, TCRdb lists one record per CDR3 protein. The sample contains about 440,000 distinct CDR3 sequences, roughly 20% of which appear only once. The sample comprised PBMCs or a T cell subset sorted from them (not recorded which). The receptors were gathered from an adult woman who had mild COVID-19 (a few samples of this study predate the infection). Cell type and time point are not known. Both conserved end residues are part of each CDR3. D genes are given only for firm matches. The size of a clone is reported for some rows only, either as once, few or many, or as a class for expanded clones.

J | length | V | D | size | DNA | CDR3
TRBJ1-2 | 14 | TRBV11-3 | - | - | TGTGCCAGCAGCTCACCGGGACGTCAAGGCGGCTACACCTTC | CASSSPGRQGGYTF
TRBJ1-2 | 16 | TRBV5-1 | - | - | TGCGCCAGCAGCTTGGGGGGTAGGGGCGCGGACTATGGCTACACCTTC | CASSLGGRGADYGYTF
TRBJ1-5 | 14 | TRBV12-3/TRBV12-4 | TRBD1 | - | TGTGCCAGCAGCCCTGGGACAGCCCTAGGGCCCCAGCATTTT | CASSPGTALGPQHF
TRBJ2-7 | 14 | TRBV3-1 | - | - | TGTGCCAGCAGCCCGGCGGGGTTCGCTTACGAGCAGTACTTC | CASSPAGFAYEQYF
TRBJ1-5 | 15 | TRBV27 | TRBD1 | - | TGTGCCAGCAGTTCCCAGGGGGTAAACAATCAGCCCCAGCATTTT | CASSSQGVNNQPQHF
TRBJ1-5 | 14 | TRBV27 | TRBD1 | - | TGTGCCAGCAGTACAGGGGGCCCGAATCAGCCCCAGCATTTT | CASSTGGPNQPQHF
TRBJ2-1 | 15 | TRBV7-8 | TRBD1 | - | TGTGCCAGCAGCCGCGACAGGGGGAAGGACAATGAGCAGTTCTTC | CASSRDRGKDNEQFF
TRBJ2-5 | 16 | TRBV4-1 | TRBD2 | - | TGCGCCAGCAGCCAAGGTAGCGGGGGGCCGAGGGAGACCCAGTACTTC | CASSQGSGGPRETQYF
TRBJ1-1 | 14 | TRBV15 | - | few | TGTGCCACCAGCAGTGGGGGATACCCGTTTGAAGCTTTCTTT | CATSSGGYPFEAFF
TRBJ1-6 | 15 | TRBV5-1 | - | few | TGCGCCAGCAGCTTGTGGGACACCTATAATTCACCCCTCCACTTT | CASSLWDTYNSPLHF
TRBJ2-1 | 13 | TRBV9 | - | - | TGTGCCAGCAGCCCACCGCTTAGGAATGAGCAGTTCTTC | CASSPPLRNEQFF
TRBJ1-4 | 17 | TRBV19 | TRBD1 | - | TGTGCCAGTAGCCTCCGGGGACAGGGGGCGGAAATTGAAAAACTGTTTTTT | CASSLRGQGAEIEKLFF
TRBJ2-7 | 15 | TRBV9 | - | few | TGTGCCAGCAGCGTAGATGCAGGGAGCTCCTACGAGCAGTACTTC | CASSVDAGSSYEQYF
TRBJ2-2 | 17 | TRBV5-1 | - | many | TGCGCCAGCAGACCAGGACACAGAAGACTCAACACCGGGGAGCTGTTTTTT | CASRPGHRRLNTGELFF
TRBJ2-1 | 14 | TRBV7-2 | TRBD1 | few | TGTGCCAGCAGCTCCGGGACAGTTCACAATGAGCAGTTCTTC | CASSSGTVHNEQFF
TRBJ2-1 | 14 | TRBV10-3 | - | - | TGTGCCATCAGTGATGAGGGAGTCTACAATGAGCAGTTCTTC | CAISDEGVYNEQFF
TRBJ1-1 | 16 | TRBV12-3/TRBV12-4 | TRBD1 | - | TGTGCCAGCAGTCAGACAGGGCTGCGGGGGAACACTGAAGCTTTCTTT | CASSQTGLRGNTEAFF
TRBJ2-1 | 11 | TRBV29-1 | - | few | TGCAGCGTTTCTCGGGACTTTCGGCAGTTCTTC | CSVSRDFRQFF
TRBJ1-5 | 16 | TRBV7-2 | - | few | TGTGCCAGCAGTGACGATGCCGGGACTTTCCCTCGGCCCCAGCATTTT | CASSDDAGTFPRPQHF
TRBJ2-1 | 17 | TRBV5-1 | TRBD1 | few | TGCGCCAGCAGCTTGTGGGACAGGGTTAGTTTTGGCAATGAGCAGTTCTTC | CASSLWDRVSFGNEQFF
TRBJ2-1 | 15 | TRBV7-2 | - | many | TGTGCCAGCAGCACGCAAAACCAGATCTACAATGAGCAGTTCTTC | CASSTQNQIYNEQFF
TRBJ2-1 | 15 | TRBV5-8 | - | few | TGTGCCAGCAGCTCCACAGGGTACTCCTACAATGAGCAGTTCTTC | CASSSTGYSYNEQFF
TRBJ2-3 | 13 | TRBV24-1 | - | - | TGTGCCACCAGTGGACAGACTCCGGATACGCAGTATTTT | CATSGQTPDTQYF
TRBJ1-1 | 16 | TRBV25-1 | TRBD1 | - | TGTGCCAGCAGTGACTACCTTCCGGGACAGGGATCTGAAGCTTTCTTT | CASSDYLPGQGSEAFF
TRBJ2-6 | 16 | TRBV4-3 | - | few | TGCGCCAGCAGCCAAGTTATCTACTCTGGGGCCAACGTCCTGACTTTC | CASSQVIYSGANVLTF
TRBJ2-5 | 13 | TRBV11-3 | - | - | TGTGCCAGCAGCCCCTCCGCGCGAGAGACCCAGTACTTC | CASSPSARETQYF
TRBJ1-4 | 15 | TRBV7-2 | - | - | TGTGCCAGCAGCCCACCCTCAGGGGCTTCAGGAAAACTGTTTTTT | CASSPPSGASGKLFF
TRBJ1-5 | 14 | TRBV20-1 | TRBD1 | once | TGCAGTGCTAACAGGGGAAGCGGCAATCAGCCCCAGCATTTT | CSANRGSGNQPQHF
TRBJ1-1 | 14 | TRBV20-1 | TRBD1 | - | TGCAGTGCTAGATTTGGACAGGGCAGGACTGAAGCTTTCTTT | CSARFGQGRTEAFF
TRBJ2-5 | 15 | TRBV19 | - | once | TGTGCCAGTAGTAGATACAGGGAAGGTCAAGAGACCCAGTACTTC | CASSRYREGQETQYF
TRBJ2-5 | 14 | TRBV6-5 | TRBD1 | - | TGTGCCAGCAGCAGGTCCGGGACAGGGGGTACCCAGTACTTC | CASSRSGTGGTQYF
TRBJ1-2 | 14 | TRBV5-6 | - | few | TGTGCCAGCAGCTTGTATATGGGGGCTGACGGCTACACCTTC | CASSLYMGADGYTF
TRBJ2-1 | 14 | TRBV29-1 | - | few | TGCAGCGTGTTACCTCCGAGTTCCTACAATGAGCAGTTCTTC | CSVLPPSSYNEQFF
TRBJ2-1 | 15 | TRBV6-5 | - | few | TGTGCCAGCAGTTACTCGGAGCTAGGGCGGTATGAGCAGTTCTTC | CASSYSELGRYEQFF
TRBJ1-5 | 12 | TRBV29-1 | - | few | TGCAGCGTTGGGCAGGGGCGTCAGCCCCAGCATTTT | CSVGQGRQPQHF
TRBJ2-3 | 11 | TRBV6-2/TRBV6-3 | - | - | TGTGCCAGCGCCAGCCTAGATACGCAGTATTTT | CASASLDTQYF
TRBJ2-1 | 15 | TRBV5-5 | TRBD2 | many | TGTGCCAGCAGCTTCGGCGGGGGGGCGTCGTATGAGCAGTTCTTC | CASSFGGGASYEQFF
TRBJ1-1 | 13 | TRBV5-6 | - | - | TGTGCCAGCAGTCCTACGGTGGACTCTGAAGCTTTCTTT | CASSPTVDSEAFF
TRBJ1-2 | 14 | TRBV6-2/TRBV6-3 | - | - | TGTGCCAGCAGCAGGGCAGCCTCAAACTATGGCTACACCTTC | CASSRAASNYGYTF
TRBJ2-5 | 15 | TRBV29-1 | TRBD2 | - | TGCAGCGTTGAAGACCCCGGGACTAGCGGGGAGACCCAGTACTTC | CSVEDPGTSGETQYF
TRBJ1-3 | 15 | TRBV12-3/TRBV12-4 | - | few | TGTGCCAGCAGTTTTGCCCGATTCTCTGGAAACACCATATATTTT | CASSFARFSGNTIYF
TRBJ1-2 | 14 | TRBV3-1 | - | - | TGTGCCAGCAGCCAAGGGGTTCCTAACTATGGCTACACCTTC | CASSQGVPNYGYTF
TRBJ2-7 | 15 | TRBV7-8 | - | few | TGTGCCAGCAGCTCCGGGACCGCCTCAGGGGGGGAGCAGTACTTC | CASSSGTASGGEQYF
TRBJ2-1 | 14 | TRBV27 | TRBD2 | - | TGTGCCAGCAGTAGGGCGGGAGTGTACGGTGAGCAGTTCTTC | CASSRAGVYGEQFF
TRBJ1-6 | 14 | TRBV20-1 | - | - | TGCAGTGCTAGTTACCAGAGGCATAATTCACCCCTCCACTTT | CSASYQRHNSPLHF